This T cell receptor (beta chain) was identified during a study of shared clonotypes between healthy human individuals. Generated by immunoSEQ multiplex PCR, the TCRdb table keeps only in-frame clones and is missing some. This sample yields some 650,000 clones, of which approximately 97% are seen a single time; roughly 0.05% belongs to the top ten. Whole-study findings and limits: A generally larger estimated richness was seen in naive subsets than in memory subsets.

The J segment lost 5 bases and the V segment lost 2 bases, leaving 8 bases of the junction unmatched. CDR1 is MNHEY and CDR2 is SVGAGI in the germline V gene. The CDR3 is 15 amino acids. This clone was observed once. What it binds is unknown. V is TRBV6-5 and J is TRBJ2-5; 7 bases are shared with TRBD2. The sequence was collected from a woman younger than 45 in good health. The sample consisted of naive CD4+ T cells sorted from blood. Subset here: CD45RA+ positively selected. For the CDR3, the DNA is TGTGCCAGCAGTTACACGGGAGGCTCTCGTGAGACCCAGTACTTC. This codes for CASSYTGGSRETQYF.